The clone carrying this T cell receptor (beta chain) showed up just a few times. This specimen belongs to a study of cytomegalovirus exposure and HLA in healthy donors. With 60 Vbeta and 13 Jbeta primers, the PCR was carried out. Assay: immunoSEQ multiplex PCR; the TCRdb copy retains only in-frame clones and omits some. The sample lists about 150,000 clones, roughly 79% occurring once. Trimming took 1 base from V and 0 from J, leaving 7 bases between them. The CDR3 runs to 15 residues. The germline gives CDR1 SGHVS, CDR2 FNYEAQ. The chain recombines TRBV7-6 with TRBJ2-1, with D uncertain. The material sequenced was PBMCs. This clonotype was sampled from a male donor in good health and CMV-seronegative. The CDR3 DNA reads as TGTGCCAGCAGCTTAGTGACTGTCTCCTACAATGAGCAGTTCTTC. This sequence encodes CASSLVTVSYNEQFF.